These T cell receptor beta chains were read from a single sample in a study of T cells in Graves' hyperthyroidism and ophthalmopathy. TCRdb reanalysed the multiplex PCR reads using MiXCR and keeps one entry per CDR3 protein. The sample consists of 550,000 to 650,000 distinct CDR3 sequences, roughly 13% of them appearing once. The sequenced sample was blood. The receptor set was obtained from a woman aged 25-40 years with Graves' hyperthyroidism that later progressed to Graves' ophthalmopathy. The CDR3 runs from the conserved cysteine through the conserved F or W. Each record gives: J gene, D gene, clone size, V gene, CDR3 DNA, CDR3 protein. D genes are given only for firm matches. Clone size is stated in some rows and not others, as once, few, many or a class when expanded.

>TRBJ1-5|.|few|TRBV19
TGTGCCAGTAGCGGGGGGTTAGTTCTGCCCCAGCATTTT
CASSGGLVLPQHF
>TRBJ2-2|.|few|TRBV27
TGTGCCAGCAGCCAAACGGGCGGGGAGCTGTTTTTT
CASSQTGGELFF
>TRBJ1-1|TRBD1|.|TRBV19
TGTGCCAGTAGCCTCGGGACAGGGGCGACGAACACTGAAGCTTTCTTT
CASSLGTGATNTEAFF
>TRBJ2-7|.|few|TRBV20-1
TGCAGTGCTAGCCTGACTGCGAGCTCCTACGAGCAGTACTTC
CSASLTASSYEQYF
>TRBJ2-5|.|many|TRBV6-1
TGTGCCAGCGGCCGGTTTCAGGGCTCCCAAGAGACCCAGTACTTC
CASGRFQGSQETQYF
>TRBJ1-6|.|many|TRBV10-2
TGCGCCAGCAGCCCCGGGACTTCTTCACCCCTCCACTTT
CASSPGTSSPLHF
>TRBJ2-2|TRBD1|few|TRBV12-3/TRBV12-4
TGTGCCAGCAGTTTTCGGCAGGGGGCGACCGGGGAGCTGTTTTTT
CASSFRQGATGELFF
>TRBJ1-1|.|.|TRBV5-5
TGTGCCAGCAGCCCCTATGTGCAAACTGAAGCTTTCTTT
CASSPYVQTEAFF
>TRBJ2-1|.|many|TRBV11-3
TGTGCCAGCAGCTCCTATCAACCTGAGAACAATGAGCAGTTCTTC
CASSSYQPENNEQFF
>TRBJ1-5|.|many|TRBV24-1
TGTGCCACCATCCTTCAGCCGGGGGATGGTGTCGGCAATCAGCCCCAGCATTTT
CATILQPGDGVGNQPQHF
>TRBJ1-1|.|many|TRBV4-2
TGTGCCAGCAGCCAAGAGATAGGGAACGCTTTCTTT
CASSQEIGNAFF
>TRBJ1-1|.|.|TRBV25-1
TGTGCCAGCAGTGAACTGGCGGGGGACACTGAAGCTTTCTTT
CASSELAGDTEAFF
>TRBJ2-7|.|many|TRBV19
TGTGCCAGTAGTATATCCTGGCCGACCGACGGGGACGAGCAGTACTTC
CASSISWPTDGDEQYF